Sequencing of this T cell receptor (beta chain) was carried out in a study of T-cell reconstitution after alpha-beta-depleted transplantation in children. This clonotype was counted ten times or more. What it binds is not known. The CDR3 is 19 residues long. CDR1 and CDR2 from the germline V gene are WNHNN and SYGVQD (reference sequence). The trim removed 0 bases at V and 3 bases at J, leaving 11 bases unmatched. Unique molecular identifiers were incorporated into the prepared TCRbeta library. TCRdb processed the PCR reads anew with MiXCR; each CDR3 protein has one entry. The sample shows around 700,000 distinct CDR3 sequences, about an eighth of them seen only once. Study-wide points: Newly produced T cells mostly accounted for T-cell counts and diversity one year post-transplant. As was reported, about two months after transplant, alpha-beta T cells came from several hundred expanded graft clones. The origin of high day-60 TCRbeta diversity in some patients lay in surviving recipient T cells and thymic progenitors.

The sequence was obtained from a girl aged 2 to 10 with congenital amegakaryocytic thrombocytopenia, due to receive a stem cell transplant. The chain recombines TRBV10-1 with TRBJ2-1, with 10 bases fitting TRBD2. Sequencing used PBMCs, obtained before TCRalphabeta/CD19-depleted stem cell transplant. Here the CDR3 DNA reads TGCGCCAGCAGTGAGTCGATTCTAGCGGGAGAGCTCGGCTACAATGAGCAGTTCTTC. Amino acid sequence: CASSESILAGELGYNEQFF.